This T cell receptor beta chain was documented in a study of cytomegalovirus exposure and HLA in healthy donors. Whole-study results and caveats: In all likelihood, a cluster of highly shared sequence variants was a sequencing artifact. Among TCR beta chains, those listed as cytomegalovirus-associated numbered over 150. Among the most significant clusters, several appeared linked to common viral pathogens in a later analysis.

A word on this clone: Its antigen is unknown.

Primers included in the PCR were 60 Vbeta and 13 Jbeta primers. The table came from immunoSEQ multiplex PCR; TCRdb's copy has only in-frame clones and leaves some out. Its listing shows about 200,000 clones. The CDR3 extends over 13 amino acids. The V end was cut by 7 bases, the J end by 4 bases, with 13 bases between. CDR1 is MNHEY, CDR2 SMNVEV, per germline (reference sequence). This rearrangement joins TRBV27 to TRBJ1-1; D is unresolved. This TCR came from a man aged 25 to 45 in good health and CMV-seronegative. Sequencing was performed on PBMCs. CDR3 nucleotide sequence: TGTGCCAGCACGCGGGAGAGAGGCACTGAAGCTTTCTTT. Amino acids: CASTRERGTEAFF.